What follows is one TCR beta chain and its context. The data belong to a study of blood T cell repertoires in COVID-19. Study-level information: Acute and convalescent COVID-19 samples came from the United States, Italy and Spain. T cells, B-cell-depleted T cells, or PBMCs supplied cDNA or gDNA.

Authors' data handling: Reference gene primer amplification gave nucleated cell count estimates. The protocol was immunoSEQ multiplex PCR, while the TCRdb copy is restricted to in-frame clones and leaves out a portion. V, J and clone size reflect that table, while D and trimming were determined from the DNA. The sample carries about 190,000 clones, 80% to 90% recorded once. The TCR originated in a human donor in a cohort sampled during active COVID-19. The sample consisted of peripheral blood.

DNA for the CDR3: TGTGCCAGCAGTGAGACAATCCCGAATCAGCCCCAGCATTTT. This encodes CASSETIPNQPQHF. The genes are TRBV2 and TRBJ1-5; the D is unclear. Germline CDR1 reads SNHLY; CDR2 reads FYNNEI. CDR3 length: 14 amino acids. Trimming took 3 bases from V and 4 from J, leaving 10 bases between them.